Listed here are 26 T cell receptor beta chains from one sample, sequenced in a study of T cells in Graves' hyperthyroidism and ophthalmopathy. Regions amplified from RNA transcripts were the TCR beta CDR3 regions. First-round RT-PCR targeting the TCR CDR3 was performed with the HTBI primer set. TCRdb recomputed calls from the multiplex PCR reads with MiXCR, one row per CDR3 protein. The sample includes 700,000 or so distinct CDR3 sequences, around 17% of them seen just once. The sample was blood. The source is a man younger than 35 with Graves' hyperthyroidism.

The J gene is TRBJ2-1, the V gene TRBV15; D is perhaps TRBD1 (6 bases). The CDR3 runs to 15 residues. V lost 1 base, J lost 8 bases, and 15 bases lay in between. Germline CDR1 LNHNV, CDR2 YYDKDF (reference sequence). The chain's CDR3 is CATSRAPTGYDEQFF. The CDR3 DNA is TGTGCCACCAGCAGAGCTCCTACAGGGTACGATGAGCAGTTCTTC.

This clonotype has a handful of counts. This chain links TRBV9 with TRBJ1-1, with D hard to call. This CDR3 comprises 13 residues. Germline V CDR1 and CDR2: SGDLS, YYNGEE. Trimming took 3 bases from V and 4 from J, leaving 10 bases between them. The CDR3 nucleotides are TGTGCCAGCAGCGCCCGACTGAGCACTGAAGCTTTCTTT. This translates into CASSARLSTEAFF. Drawing the rest from reference TRBV9 and TRBJ1-1, the complete variable domain is DSGVTQTPKHLITATGQRVTLRCSPRSGDLSVYWYQQSLDQGLQFLIQYYNGEERAKGNILERFSAQQFPDLHSELNLSSLELGDSALYFCASSARLSTEAFFGQGTRLTVV.

V is TRBV28 and J is TRBJ2-6; 9 positions match TRBD1. The germline V gene has CDR1 MDHEN and CDR2 SYDVKM. The CDR3 length is 15 residues. V shed 5 bases, J shed 2 bases, and the junction held 1 base outside the gene matches. The CDR3 is CASSTGGTGANVLTF. Written as DNA, the CDR3 is TGTGCCAGCAGTACAGGGGGCACTGGGGCCAACGTCCTGACTTTC.

The table lists this clonotype with many counts. V is TRBV12-3 or TRBV12-4 and J is TRBJ1-1, with a possible D match to TRBD1 (5 bases). Trimming left V 7 bases short and J 6 bases short, with 18 bases between. This CDR3 spans 14 amino acids. The CDR3 spells CASTQVWGEAEAFF. Written as DNA, the CDR3 is TGTGCCAGCACCCAGGTCTGGGGGGAAGCTGAAGCTTTCTTT.

This clonotype was counted between two and nine times. The chain employs TRBV19 and TRBJ1-5; D possibly corresponds to TRBD1 (5 bases). The CDR3 contains 15 residues. Per the germline V gene, CDR1 is LNHDA and CDR2 is SQIVND (reference sequence). Trimming removed 3 bases at V and 6 bases at J, with 15 bases between. For the CDR3, the DNA is TGTGCCAGTAGTATCAGGCAGGGAAAGGCTCAGCCCCAGCATTTT. Protein product: CASSIRQGKAQPQHF.

The chain recombines TRBV11-2 with TRBJ1-5; D gene unclear. This CDR3 comprises 14 residues. CDR1 and CDR2 (germline): SGHAT, FQNNGV. V lost 5 bases, J lost 4 bases, and 12 bases lay in between. The CDR3 sequence: CASSRGRYNQPQHF. The CDR3 coding sequence is TGTGCCAGCAGCCGCGGGCGGTATAATCAGCCCCAGCATTTT.

There are a few counts of this clonotype. The gene calls are TRBV18 and TRBJ2-1; 10 bases align to TRBD1. This CDR3 is built from 18 residues. V lost 2 bases and J lost 6; bases outside the gene matches: 13. CDR1 KGHSH and CDR2 LQKENI come from the germline V gene. The CDR3 loop is CASSPGTGALPILNEQFF. In DNA, the CDR3 is TGTGCCAGCTCACCAGGGACAGGGGCCCTGCCCATCCTCAATGAGCAGTTCTTC.

The chain recombines TRBV7-3 with TRBJ2-5; 12 bases map to TRBD1. The CDR3 is made up of 16 amino acids. Looked up from germline, CDR1 is SGHTA and CDR2 is FQGTGA. Germline trimming cut 2 bases from V and 4 bases from J; bases unmatched to any gene: 5. DNA of the CDR3: TGTGCCAGCAGCTTAGGGGGACAGGGGGCCCGAGAGACCCAGTACTTC. Protein: CASSLGGQGARETQYF.

The table lists this clonotype with a few counts. The rearrangement links TRBV4-1 to TRBJ1-5; D remains ambiguous. Germline CDR1 and CDR2: MGHRA and YSYEKL. V lost 6 bases and J 3 bases, leaving 9 bases between the germline ends. This CDR3 is 13 amino acids long. CDR3 bases: TGCGCCAGCAGTCCCGGGTACAATCAGCCCCAGCATTTT. Protein product: CASSPGYNQPQHF.

In its sample, this clonotype was seen many times. This chain uses TRBV7-2 with TRBJ2-7; no definite D call. The CDR3 has 14 amino acids. Germline assignment: CDR1 SGHTA and CDR2 FQGNSA. Trimming took off 2 bases at V and 6 bases at J, with 14 bases between the two ends. The CDR3 loop is CASSLSTRSREQYF. The DNA of the CDR3 is TGTGCCAGCAGCTTATCCACCAGGAGCCGCGAGCAGTACTTC. Full variable domain (missing parts from reference TRBV7-2 and TRBJ2-7): GAGVSQSPSNKVTEKGKDVELRCDPISGHTALYWYRQSLGQGLEFLIYFQGNSAPDKSGLPSDRFSAERTGGSVSTLTIQRTQQEDSAVYLCASSLSTRSREQYFGPGTRLTVT.

The gene calls are TRBV18 and TRBJ1-6; D uncertain. The CDR3 consists of 14 residues. The V end lost 5 bases, the J end lost 11 bases, and 16 bases lay between the germline ends. CDR1 and CDR2 (germline): KGHSH, LQKENI. The CDR3 nucleotides read TGTGCCAGCTCAAGAACAGACGGCAATCCACCCCTCCACTTT. The encoded protein is CASSRTDGNPPLHF.

This clonotype was detected ten times or more. The chain joins TRBV12-3 or TRBV12-4 to TRBJ2-7; 10 bases fit TRBD1. This CDR3 comprises 15 residues. With V trimmed by 5 bases and J by 6 bases, 10 bases remained unmatched. The CDR3 sequence is CASSQHGQGGREQYF. The CDR3 DNA reads as TGTGCCAGCAGTCAGCACGGACAGGGGGGGCGCGAGCAGTACTTC.

In this sample, this clonotype turned up a few times. The chain links TRBV29-1 to TRBJ2-7; 13 bases map to TRBD2. The CDR3 sequence is 15 residues long. Germline CDR1 is SQVTM and CDR2 is ANQGSEA. The V gene end was trimmed by 6 bases and the J gene end by 0 bases; junction bases not matched to a gene: 5. The CDR3 DNA is TGCAGCGTGATGGGACTAGCGGGGAACTCCTACGAGCAGTACTTC. Translated, it gives CSVMGLAGNSYEQYF.

V gene TRBV25-1 combines with J gene TRBJ2-1; 14 bases are a match to TRBD2. This CDR3 has 18 amino acids. Germline V gene sequence: CDR1 MGHDK, CDR2 SYGVNS. V lost 5 bases to trimming and J lost 0 bases; unmatched junction nucleotides: 6. In DNA form, the CDR3 reads TGTGCCAGCAGTCAGGGGACTAGCGGGAGTTACTCCTACAATGAGCAGTTCTTC. The encoded protein is CASSQGTSGSYSYNEQFF.

This clonotype was counted a few times. The V and J genes are TRBV4-3 and TRBJ1-2; D is perhaps TRBD1 (5 bases). Trimming took off 0 bases at V and 2 bases at J, with 13 bases between the two ends. CDR1 is LGHNA, CDR2 YSLEER, per germline. The CDR3 runs to 16 residues. CDR3 in DNA: TGCGCCAGCAGCCAAGATTTTGCGGGGCGAAACTATGGCTACACCTTC. Its translation is CASSQDFAGRNYGYTF.

The V gene is TRBV4-3, the J gene TRBJ1-1; no definite D call. The V end lost 0 bases, the J end lost 6 bases, and 11 bases lay between the germline ends. Germline values: CDR1 LGHNA, CDR2 YSLEER. This CDR3 spans 14 amino acids. The CDR3 spells CASSQDWGRSEAFF. CDR3 nucleotide sequence: TGCGCCAGCAGCCAAGATTGGGGTCGGTCTGAAGCTTTCTTT.

This clonotype turned up a few times. The chain recombines TRBV6-1 with TRBJ1-4, with D unresolved. V was pared by 10 bases and J by 8 bases, with 23 bases between. This CDR3 region has 15 residues. Germline V lookup: CDR1 MNHNS, CDR2 SASEGT. DNA for the CDR3: TGTGCCATCCTCCTAGACGCCCCTTGGGCGGAAAAACTGTTTTTT. Translation: CAILLDAPWAEKLFF.

This clonotype was counted ten times or more. CDR3 bases: TGTGCCAGCAGCCCCCGGAGTTTGAAGCAGTTCTTC. As protein: CASSPRSLKQFF. The V call is TRBV12-3 or TRBV12-4, the J call TRBJ2-1, with unresolved D. The V end was cut by 6 bases, the J end by 11 bases, with 14 bases between. CDR3 length: 12 amino acids.

The chain employs TRBV5-1 and TRBJ2-1; TRBD1 might be the D (6 bases). Germline loops: CDR1 SGHRS, CDR2 YFSETQ. This CDR3 region has 15 residues. Trimming removed 4 bases at V and 9 bases at J, with 20 bases between. The CDR3 sequence is CASSIRDMGWSEQFF. The DNA of the CDR3 is TGCGCCAGCAGCATCCGGGACATGGGCTGGTCTGAGCAGTTCTTC.

In its sample, this clonotype was seen a few times. The chain recombines TRBV30 with TRBJ1-3; D is unclear. The V end lost 5 bases, the J end lost 0 bases, and 8 bases lay between the germline ends. This CDR3 region has 13 residues. CDR1 is GTSNPN and CDR2 is SVGIG in the germline V gene (reference sequence). CDR3 in DNA: TGTGCCTGGGAACCAGACTCTGGAAACACCATATATTTT. Residues: CAWEPDSGNTIYF. Combining the CDR3 with reference TRBV30 and TRBJ1-3 gives the whole variable domain SQTIHQWPATLVQPVGSPLSLECTVEGTSNPNLYWYRQAAGRGLQLLFYSVGIGQISSEVPQNLSASRPQDRQFILSSKKLLLSDSGFYLCAWEPDSGNTIYFGEGSWLTVV.

About this clonotype: With a much larger clone just one base away, this may be a read error. This sequence joins TRBV12-3 or TRBV12-4 and TRBJ2-7, with 9 bases lining up with TRBD2. The CDR3 is 14 residues long. Trimming removed 6 bases from V and 6 bases from J; junction bases left unmatched: 9. The DNA of the CDR3 is TGTGCCAGCAGCGTAGCGGGAGTGCGGGTCGAGCAGTACTTC. It yields the protein CASSVAGVRVEQYF.

In regard to this clonotype: This clone may be a read error of a much larger clone one base away. This chain links TRBV6-1 with TRBJ1-2; D might be TRBD1 (6 bases). Germline loops: CDR1 MNHNS, CDR2 SASEGT. This CDR3 contains 13 residues. The CDR3 spells CACSDAGVDGYTF. CDR3 nucleotides: TGTGCCTGCAGTGATGCAGGGGTTGACGGCTACACCTTC.

In its sample, this clonotype was seen many times. The J gene is TRBJ2-7, the V gene TRBV28; 7 bases align to TRBD1. In germline, CDR1 is MDHEN, CDR2 SYDVKM. This CDR3 is 15 amino acids long. V lost 5 bases to trimming and J lost 4 bases; unmatched junction nucleotides: 11. The CDR3 spells CASSGTQGVPYEQYF. CDR3 nucleotide sequence: TGTGCCAGCAGTGGAACCCAGGGGGTCCCATACGAGCAGTACTTC.

This chain joins TRBV4-2 and TRBJ1-1; 9 bases are a match to TRBD1. Germline trimming cut 1 base from V and 3 bases from J; bases unmatched to any gene: 6. Germline CDR1 reads LGHNA; CDR2 reads YNFKEQ. There are 16 residues in the CDR3. Written as DNA, the CDR3 is TGTGCCAGCAGCCAAGCCGGGACAGGGATATACACTGAAGCTTTCTTT. This sequence encodes CASSQAGTGIYTEAFF.

The gene calls are TRBV4-2 and TRBJ2-3, with TRBD2 matching over 9 bases. V shed 0 bases and J 3 bases; nucleotides not matched to a gene: 10. Germline V gene lookup returns CDR1 LGHNA and CDR2 YNFKEQ. The CDR3 consists of 18 residues. The CDR3: CASSQDLPERGATDTQYF. CDR3 sequence (DNA): TGTGCCAGCAGCCAAGATCTCCCGGAGCGGGGGGCGACAGATACGCAGTATTTT.

V gene TRBV7-9 combines with J gene TRBJ1-1; D uncertain. The germline V and J ends were trimmed by 7 bases and 5 bases, with 20 bases remaining between them. Looked up from germline, CDR1 is SEHNR and CDR2 is FQNEAQ (reference sequence). The CDR3 loop spans 15 amino acids. CDR3 protein: CASTRLQGPLTEAFF. The CDR3 nucleotides are TGTGCCAGCACCAGATTACAAGGCCCTCTAACTGAAGCTTTCTTT.